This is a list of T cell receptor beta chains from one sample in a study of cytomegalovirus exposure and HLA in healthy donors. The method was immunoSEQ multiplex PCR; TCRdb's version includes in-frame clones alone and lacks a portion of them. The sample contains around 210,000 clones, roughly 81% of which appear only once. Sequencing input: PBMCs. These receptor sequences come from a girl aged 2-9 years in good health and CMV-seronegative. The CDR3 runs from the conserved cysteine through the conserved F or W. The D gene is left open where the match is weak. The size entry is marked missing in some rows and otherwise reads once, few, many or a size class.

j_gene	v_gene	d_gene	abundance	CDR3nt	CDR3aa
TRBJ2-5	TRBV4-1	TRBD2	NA	TGCGCCAGCAGCCAACGGGGACTAGCGGAGGAGACCCAGTACTTC	CASSQRGLAEETQYF
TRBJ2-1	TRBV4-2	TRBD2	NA	TGTGCCAGCAGCCACCGACTAGCGGGAGTCAATGAGCAGTTCTTC	CASSHRLAGVNEQFF
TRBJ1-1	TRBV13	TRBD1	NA	TGTGCCAGCAGCATTGGACAGGTGAGGGGGAACACTGAAGCTTTCTTT	CASSIGQVRGNTEAFF
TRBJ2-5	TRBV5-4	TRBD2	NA	TGTGCCAGCAGCTACGGACTAGCGGGCATCCAAGAGACCCAGTACTTC	CASSYGLAGIQETQYF
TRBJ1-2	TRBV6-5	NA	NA	TGTGCCAGCAGCCCCGGGGCAGGGAGGCGGGATGGCTACACCTTC	CASSPGAGRRDGYTF
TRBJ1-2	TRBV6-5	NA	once	TGTGCCAGCAGTTACTCGATGGGGGCATATGGCTACACCTTC	CASSYSMGAYGYTF
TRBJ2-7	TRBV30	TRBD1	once	TGTGCCTGGGACCGGGACAGGGTAACCTACGAGCAGTACTTC	CAWDRDRVTYEQYF
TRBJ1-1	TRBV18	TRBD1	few	TGTGCCAGCTCATTACAGGGGTACACTGAAGCTTTCTTT	CASSLQGYTEAFF
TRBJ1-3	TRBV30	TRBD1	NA	TGTGCCTGGAGCCCCCAGGGGGCTAGCACCATATATTTT	CAWSPQGASTIYF
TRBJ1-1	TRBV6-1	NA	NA	TGTGCCAGCAGTGCCTTGACAGCCTACACTGAAGCTTTCTTT	CASSALTAYTEAFF
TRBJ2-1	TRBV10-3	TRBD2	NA	TGTGCCATCAGTGAGACTAGCGGGGGGGACAATGAGCAGTTCTTC	CAISETSGGDNEQFF
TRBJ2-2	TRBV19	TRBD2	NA	TGTGCCAGTAGTATAGCTGGACCGGGAGGGGTCGGGGAGCTGTTTTTT	CASSIAGPGGVGELFF
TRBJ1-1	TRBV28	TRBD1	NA	TGTGCCAGCAGTTTGCCAACCTCCGGGACAGCGGAAGCTTTCTTT	CASSLPTSGTAEAFF
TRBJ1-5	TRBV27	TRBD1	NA	TGTGCCAGCAGTCCCGGACAGGGGTGGGGCAATCAGCCCCAGCATTTT	CASSPGQGWGNQPQHF
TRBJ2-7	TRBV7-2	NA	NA	TGTGCCAGCACCCAGCGGGCGGGGAAGAGCTCCTACGAGCAGTACTTC	CASTQRAGKSSYEQYF
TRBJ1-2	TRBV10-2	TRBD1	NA	TGCGCCAGCAGCCTGGGACAGCCTAACTATGGCTACACCTTC	CASSLGQPNYGYTF
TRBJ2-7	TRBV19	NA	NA	TGTGCCAGTAGTATTGGTTACAGGGAGATATCCTACGAGCAGTACTTC	CASSIGYREISYEQYF
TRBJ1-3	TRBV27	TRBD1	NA	TGTGCCAGCAGTTTATCGACGGACAGGGGAAACACCATATATTTT	CASSLSTDRGNTIYF
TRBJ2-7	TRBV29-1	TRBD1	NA	TGCAGCGTTGAAGGGGACAGGGGGATTTACGAGCAGTACTTC	CSVEGDRGIYEQYF
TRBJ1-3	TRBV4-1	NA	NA	TGCGCCAGCAGCCCCTTCTTCCAGGGGCTGGGTGGAAACACCATATATTTT	CASSPFFQGLGGNTIYF